Following are 32 T cell receptor beta chains from one sample sequenced in a study of T cell clonality in common variable immunodeficiency. The repertoire was sequenced with immunoSEQ multiplex PCR; TCRdb's copy has only in-frame clones and lacks some. The data list approximately 75,000 clones, none observed once; 0.65% to 0.8% falls to the top ten. Sequencing was carried out using peripheral blood mononuclear cells. The receptors derive from a person aged 18 to 70 in good health.

This clone has at least ten counts. The CDR3 end is not reached by the read, which stops 3 residues before it; the germline J gene fills it in. The chain is built from TRBV20-1 and TRBJ2-4, with 7 bases fitting TRBD2. CDR1 DFQATT and CDR2 SNEGSKA come from the germline V gene (reference sequence). CDR3 length: 16 amino acids. V lost 1 base, J lost 3 bases, and 9 bases stayed unmatched. The CDR3 loop is CSARALGGGYKNIQYF. The CDR3 bases that were read are TGCAGTGCTAGAGCCCTTGGGGGGGGGTACAAAAACATT.

Ten or more counts support this clone. The CDR3 extends 3 residues past the end of the read, so its final part is completed from the germline J gene. This chain links TRBV30 with TRBJ1-1, with D possibly TRBD1 on 5 matching bases. The length of the CDR3 is 13 residues. Trimming pared 5 bases from V and 1 base from J, leaving 11 bases between. Germline CDR1 reads GTSNPN; CDR2 reads SVGIG (reference sequence). The CDR3 reads CAWEKTANTEAFF. The CDR3 DNA, read in part, is TGTGCCTGGGAGAAGACAGCGAACACTGAA.

In the case of this clone: This likely came from a read error, as a far larger clone is one base away. The observed sequence ends 3 residues before the CDR3 terminus, with the missing tail filled in from the germline J gene. The rearrangement uses TRBV7-3 and TRBJ2-3; 12 bases align to TRBD2. The trim removed 3 bases at V and 6 bases at J, leaving 7 bases unmatched. This CDR3 is 16 amino acids long. From germline, CDR1 is SGHTA and CDR2 FQGTGA. CDR3 region: CASSFGLAGFADTQYF. CDR3 DNA, as far as it was read: TGTGCCAGCAGCTTCGGACTAGCGGGATTCGCGGATACG.

This clone was seen ten or more times. The missing CDR3 end, 3 residues past where the read stops, is filled in from the germline J gene. The genes are TRBV2 and TRBJ2-7; TRBD1 agrees at 12 bases. CDR1 SNHLY and CDR2 FYNNEI come from the germline V gene. V lost 9 bases to trimming and J lost 3 bases; unmatched junction nucleotides: 3. The CDR3 length is 13 residues. The sequenced CDR3 bases are TGTGCCAGGGGACAGGGGGCAATCTACGAG. It specifies CARGQGAIYE. The full CDR3 protein reads CARGQGAIYEQYF.

This clone was observed at least ten times. The CDR3 end lies 3 residues beyond the end of the read and is filled in from the germline J gene. The chain recombines TRBV7-2 with TRBJ1-3, with a tentative D call TRBD1 (5 bases). The germline V gene encodes CDR1 SGHTA and CDR2 FQGNSA. The CDR3 has 15 residues. The V end lost 6 bases, the J end lost 0 bases, and 12 bases lay between the germline ends. The sequenced part of the CDR3 DNA is TGTGCCAGCAGTTCGGGACTGCTCTCTGGAAACACC. It is translated as CASSSGLLSGNT. The complete CDR3 protein is CASSSGLLSGNTIYF.

Of note for this clone: With the read ending 3 residues before the CDR3 end, the germline J gene is used to fill in that end. This chain joins TRBV2 and TRBJ2-2; a possible D gene is TRBD2 (5 bases). Germline loops: CDR1 SNHLY, CDR2 FYNNEI. Trimming took 4 bases from V and 4 from J, leaving 10 bases between them. This CDR3 has 14 residues. The CDR3 here is CASSALASTGELFF. CDR3 DNA, as far as it was read: TGTGCCAGCAGTGCCCTAGCCTCCACCGGGGAG. Full variable domain (outside the CDR3, taken from reference TRBV2 and TRBJ2-2): EPEVTQTPSHQVTQMGQEVILRCVPISNHLYFYWYRQILGQKVEFLVSFYNNEISEKSEIFDDQFSVERPDGSNFTLKIRSTKLEDSAMYFCASSALASTGELFFGEGSRLTVL.

At least ten counts were recorded for this clone. The CDR3 goes on 3 residues after the read ends, and that part is filled in from the germline J gene. The chain joins TRBV20-1 to TRBJ2-3; D is undetermined. CDR1 and CDR2 (germline): DFQATT, SNEGSKA (reference sequence). V dropped 2 bases and J dropped 4 bases, with 7 bases sitting between them. The CDR3 runs to 12 residues. The sequenced part of the CDR3 DNA is TGCAGTGCTAGACTAGACCCAGATACG. It codes for CSARLDPDT. The CDR3 in full is CSARLDPDTQYF.

This clone was counted between two and nine times. One end of the junction does not line up with germline, which may come from a read error. The read comes to an end 3 residues before the CDR3 does, leaving the germline J gene to fill in the end. The rearrangement links TRBV7-6 to TRBJ2-7; the match to TRBD1 covers 8 bases. The CDR3 totals 13 residues. Germline V CDR1 and CDR2: SGHVS, FNYEAQ. Partial CDR3 DNA: TGTTCCAGCAGCACGGGACAGGCCTACGAG. Its translation is CSSSTGQAYE. The full CDR3 is CSSSTGQAYEQYF.

This clone was found many times. Read sequence stops 3 residues before the CDR3 end, and the germline J gene provides the missing end. The V gene is TRBV18, the J gene TRBJ2-1, with D perhaps matching TRBD2 (5 bases). This CDR3 region has 15 residues. From germline, CDR1 is KGHSH and CDR2 LQKENI. Deletions cut 8 bases from V and 0 bases from J, with 14 bases between. The CDR3 protein is CASRSTAGSYNEQFF. The part of the CDR3 DNA that was read is TGTGCCAGCCGTTCGACGGCGGGCTCCTACAATGAG.

Ten or more counts support this clone. From the germline J gene comes the end of the CDR3, since the read stops 3 residues before it. The chain combines TRBV7-2 with TRBJ2-5; 8 bases align to TRBD2. CDR3 length: 14 amino acids. Germline CDR1 reads SGHTA; CDR2 reads FQGNSA. V lost 8 bases and J lost 2; bases outside the gene matches: 7. The covered CDR3 bases are TGTGCCAGCGCCTCGGGAGGGGGTCAAGAGACC. This codes for CASASGGGQET. The whole CDR3 protein is CASASGGGQETQYF.

This clone was recorded many times. The read gets to within 3 residues of the CDR3 end, and the germline J gene fills in the rest. The V and J genes are TRBV30 and TRBJ1-1, with D perhaps TRBD1 (5 bases). Per germline, CDR1 GTSNPN and CDR2 SVGIG (reference sequence). The V gene lost 1 base and the J gene lost 2 bases, with 8 bases spanning the gap. This CDR3 is 13 amino acids long. CDR3 protein: CAWSAGGNTEAFF. The CDR3 bases that were read are TGTGCCTGGAGTGCCGGGGGAAACACTGAA.

This clone was observed many times. The read ends 3 residues shy of where the CDR3 ends; the end is completed using the germline J gene. The chain recombines TRBV30 with TRBJ1-2, with a weak D call TRBD1 (5 bases). The ends were cut back, 7 bases at V and 6 bases at J, with 15 bases in the middle. From germline, CDR1 is GTSNPN and CDR2 SVGIG (reference sequence). The CDR3 is 12 residues long. The CDR3 loop is CALTRGGDGYTF. CDR3 DNA, as far as it was read: TGTGCCTTAACACGGGGGGGGGATGGC.

This clone has ten or more counts. The CDR3 end lies 3 residues beyond the end of the read and is filled in from the germline J gene. The J gene is TRBJ1-2, the V gene TRBV18, with D hard to call. V lost 0 bases and J 1 base, leaving 9 bases between the germline ends. Germline-derived CDR1 and CDR2 are KGHSH and LQKENI. The CDR3 runs to 15 residues. CDR3 region: CASSPPVAGNYGYTF. The CDR3 bases that were read are TGTGCCAGCTCACCACCGGTCGCGGGTAACTATGGC.

This clone has ten or more counts. Coverage ceases 3 residues before the CDR3 finishes, and the germline J gene fills in the end. The chain has TRBV4-1 and TRBJ2-7; a weak D match, TRBD1 (7 bases). This CDR3 has 17 residues. V dropped 0 bases and J dropped 1 base, with 16 bases sitting between them. CDR1 and CDR2 (germline): MGHRA, YSYEKL. The part of the CDR3 DNA that was read is TGCGCCAGCAGCCAAGATATTCAGGGGGGACGATCCTACGAG. It translates to CASSQDIQGGRSYE. The whole CDR3 is CASSQDIQGGRSYEQYF.

This clone has at least ten counts. From the germline J gene comes the end of the CDR3, since the read stops 3 residues before it. V and J are TRBV5-1 and TRBJ1-1; 7 nucleotides match TRBD1. Per germline, CDR1 SGHRS and CDR2 YFSETQ. CDR3 length: 15 residues. The trim removed 2 bases at V and 5 bases at J, leaving 9 bases unmatched. The sequenced part of the CDR3 DNA is TGCGCCAGCAGCTTACAAGCAGGGGGAAGGACTGAA. The encoded protein is CASSLQAGGRTE. The CDR3 in full is CASSLQAGGRTEAFF. Full variable domain (rest looked up from reference TRBV5-1 and TRBJ1-1): KAGVTQTPRYLIKTRGQQVTLSCSPISGHRSVSWYQQTPGQGLQFLFEYFSETQRNKGNFPGRFSGRQFSNSRSEMNVSTLELGDSALYLCASSLQAGGRTEAFFGQGTRLTVV.

This clone has at least ten counts. The DNA ends 3 residues before the CDR3 does, and the rest of the CDR3 is filled in from the germline J gene. The chain couples TRBV3-1 (or the pseudogene TRBV3-2) to TRBJ2-7; TRBD2 matches at 8 bases. After removal of 1 base from V and 2 bases from J, the junction contained 13 bases not matched to a gene. From germline, CDR1 is LGHDT and CDR2 YNNKEL (reference sequence). The CDR3 runs 18 residues. This CDR3 is CASSQGAGSGSQPYEQYF. The DNA read from the CDR3 is TGTGCCAGCAGCCAAGGAGCGGGGAGCGGGAGTCAGCCCTACGAG.

This clone was seen a handful of times. The read terminates 3 residues before the CDR3 end, so the remaining end is supplied by the germline J gene. The chain couples TRBV2 to TRBJ2-1; D may be TRBD1 (5 bases). V dropped 7 bases and J dropped 5 bases, with 18 bases sitting between them. Per germline, CDR1 SNHLY and CDR2 FYNNEI. The CDR3 has 15 amino acids. The CDR3 protein is CASKVLQVSNNEQFF. Partial CDR3 DNA: TGTGCCAGCAAGGTCCTACAGGTTTCTAACAATGAG.

Turning to this clone: The DNA ends 3 residues before the CDR3 does, and the rest of the CDR3 is filled in from the germline J gene. This chain uses TRBV18 with TRBJ2-2; no clear D. CDR3 length equals 16 residues. V lost 2 bases to trimming and J lost 1 base, with 11 bases between them. Germline V gene sequence: CDR1 KGHSH, CDR2 LQKENI. CDR3 amino acids: CASSPFDAVNTGELFF. The CDR3 DNA, read in part, is TGTGCCAGCTCACCATTTGACGCGGTGAACACCGGGGAG.

This clone has at least ten counts. Coverage ceases 3 residues before the CDR3 finishes, and the germline J gene fills in the end. V gene TRBV20-1 combines with J gene TRBJ1-1; 9 bases align to TRBD1. Trimming took 5 bases from V and 0 from J; bases not matched to a gene: 7. Germline CDR1 reads DFQATT; CDR2 reads SNEGSKA (reference sequence). The CDR3 has 15 amino acids. Here the CDR3 reads CSASQGARVNTEAFF. CDR3 DNA (partial): TGCAGTGCTTCACAGGGGGCTAGAGTGAACACTGAA.

In regard to this clone: The read comes to an end 3 residues before the CDR3 does, leaving the germline J gene to fill in the end. The chain combines TRBV11-2 with TRBJ1-2, with D possibly TRBD1 on 5 matching bases. This CDR3 contains 15 residues. V dropped 1 base and J dropped 2 bases, with 11 bases sitting between them. CDR1 is SGHAT, CDR2 FQNNGV, per germline. The CDR3 spells CASSLGGEGNYGYTF. Incomplete CDR3 DNA: TGTGCCAGCAGCTTAGGGGGCGAGGGAAACTATGGC.

This clone has ten or more counts. The CDR3 is cut off 3 residues early in the read; its end comes from the germline J gene. The J gene is TRBJ2-7, the V gene TRBV7-9; 9 bases align to TRBD1. CDR3 length: 15 amino acids. The trim removed 2 bases at V and 4 bases at J, leaving 6 bases unmatched. Per germline, CDR1 SEHNR and CDR2 FQNEAQ (reference sequence). The CDR3 loop reads CASSLPDRGSYEQYF. CDR3 bases read: TGTGCCAGCAGCTTACCGGACAGGGGCTCTTACGAG.

This clone was counted ten times or more. The CDR3 end is not reached by the read, which stops 3 residues before it; the germline J gene fills it in. V and J are TRBV20-1 and TRBJ2-7, with unresolved D. The V and J ends lost 2 bases and 2 bases respectively, with 10 bases between them. Germline-derived CDR1 and CDR2 are DFQATT and SNEGSKA (reference sequence). CDR3 size: 13 residues. CDR3 sequence reads: CSARQTAAYEQYF. Incomplete CDR3 DNA: TGCAGTGCTAGACAGACCGCGGCCTACGAG.

A word on this clone: One junction end does not reproduce the germline sequence, and a read error may be involved. The CDR3 end is not reached by the read, which stops 3 residues before it; the germline J gene fills it in. Other DNA variants within this sample encode the same CDR3. The chain links TRBV7-3 to TRBJ2-2, with 9 bases aligning to TRBD2. CDR1 and CDR2 (germline): SGHTA, FQGTGA. This CDR3 contains 18 residues. The sequenced CDR3 bases are TGTGCCAGCAGCTTAAGAGGGCTAGCGGGATACAACACTGGGGAG. As protein: CASSLRGLAGYNTGE. The CDR3 in its entirety is CASSLRGLAGYNTGELFF.

This clone occurred many times. Read sequence stops 3 residues before the CDR3 end, and the germline J gene provides the missing end. The chain uses TRBV2 and TRBJ1-2; 8 nucleotides agree with TRBD1. The CDR3 is 15 amino acids. Germline-derived CDR1 and CDR2 are SNHLY and FYNNEI. V lost 5 bases to trimming and J lost 4 bases; unmatched junction nucleotides: 9. CDR3 region: CASSLGQGGSYGYTF. CDR3 DNA (partial): TGTGCCAGCAGTCTCGGACAGGGTGGGAGCTATGGC.

This clone was observed many times. With the read ending 3 residues before the CDR3 end, the germline J gene is used to fill in that end. The chain links TRBV10-1 to TRBJ2-1; D unresolved. Trimming shortened V by 0 bases and J by 0 bases, and 12 bases separated the two germline ends. Germline CDR1 and CDR2: WNHNN and SYGVQD (reference sequence). The CDR3 contains 17 residues. The CDR3 reads CASSESVAPSSYNEQFF. The CDR3 DNA, read in part, is TGCGCCAGCAGTGAGTCGGTAGCACCTAGCTCCTACAATGAG.

Concerning this clone: The missing CDR3 end, 3 residues past where the read stops, is filled in from the germline J gene. V usage is TRBV19 and J usage is TRBJ1-5, with a weak D call TRBD1 (5 bases). Deletions cut 3 bases from V and 6 bases from J, with 15 bases between. The germline V gene has CDR1 LNHDA and CDR2 SQIVND (reference sequence). This CDR3 comprises 15 residues. The part of the CDR3 DNA that was read is TGTGCCAGTAGTATTGGGGCGGGGCAGGGTCAGCCC. Its translation is CASSIGAGQGQP. In full, the CDR3 reads CASSIGAGQGQPQHF. Complete variable domain (other parts from reference TRBV19 and TRBJ1-5): DGGITQSPKYLFRKEGQNVTLSCEQNLNHDAMYWYRQDPGQGLRLIYYSQIVNDFQKGDIAEGYSVSREKKESFPLTVTSAQKNPTAFYLCASSIGAGQGQPQHFGDGTRLSIL.

This CDR3 is CASKGEQDTDTQYF. The CDR3 DNA, read in part, is TGCGCCAGCAAGGGGGAACAGGACACAGATACG. This chain links TRBV10-2 with TRBJ2-3, with D possibly matching TRBD1 (6 bases). The DNA ends 3 residues before the CDR3 does, and the rest of the CDR3 is filled in from the germline J gene. This CDR3 comprises 14 residues. Germline V CDR1 and CDR2: WSHSY, SAAADI. V was trimmed by 7 bases and J by 2 bases, leaving 13 bases between them.

There are many counts of this clone. Sequencing ends 3 residues short of the CDR3 end; the germline J gene provides the rest. This chain joins TRBV28 and TRBJ2-7, with TRBD1 matching over 9 bases. In germline, CDR1 is MDHEN, CDR2 SYDVKM. J lost 4 bases, V lost 4 bases, and 8 bases had no gene match. The CDR3 runs to 15 residues. CDR3 loop: CASSSTGGARYEQYF. The sequenced part of the CDR3 DNA is TGTGCCAGCAGTTCCACAGGGGGCGCTAGGTACGAG.

This clone came up many times. Read data end 3 residues before the CDR3 end; the end is taken from the germline J gene. The chain has TRBV7-9 and TRBJ1-2; D is perhaps TRBD1 (6 bases). The CDR3 is made up of 14 amino acids. Trimming removed 5 bases at V and 2 bases at J, with 12 bases between. Per germline, CDR1 SEHNR and CDR2 FQNEAQ (reference sequence). The sequenced part of the CDR3 DNA is TGTGCCAGCAGCATAGGGGGGGGGAACTATGGC. This codes for CASSIGGGNYG. The CDR3, in full, reads CASSIGGGNYGYTF.

This clone has at least ten counts. The read ends 3 residues shy of where the CDR3 ends; the end is completed using the germline J gene. This rearrangement joins TRBV19 to TRBJ2-1; 15 bases fit TRBD2. Germline V gives CDR1 LNHDA, CDR2 SQIVND (reference sequence). The length of the CDR3 is 16 residues. J gave up 9 bases and V 3 bases, and 6 bases lay outside the gene matches. CDR3 sequence: CASSMGLAGGSLEQFF. Incomplete CDR3 DNA: TGTGCCAGTAGTATGGGACTAGCGGGAGGCTCCCTTGAG.

This clone was seen ten or more times. The junction differs from germline at one of its ends, possibly a read error. Sequencing ends 3 residues short of the CDR3 end; the germline J gene provides the rest. The chain combines TRBV4-2 with TRBJ1-4; D is unresolved. CDR1 is LGHNA, CDR2 YNFKEQ, per germline. CDR3 size: 15 residues. The part of the CDR3 DNA that was read is TGCGCCAGCAGCTCGATTCTAGCCCTAGGGGAAAAA. Protein sequence: CASSSILALGEK. The full CDR3 reads CASSSILALGEKLFF.

This clone was counted many times. The CDR3 is cut off 3 residues early in the read; its end comes from the germline J gene. The sample carries other DNA sequences with the same CDR3. This chain joins TRBV6-1 and TRBJ2-7, with 9 bases lining up with TRBD1. V lost 4 bases to trimming and J lost 3 bases; unmatched junction nucleotides: 4. CDR3 size: 14 residues. The germline V gene has CDR1 MNHNS and CDR2 SASEGT. CDR3 DNA (partial): TGTGCCAGCAGTGCCGGGACAGGGCTCTACGAG. It encodes CASSAGTGLYE. The whole CDR3 reads CASSAGTGLYEQYF.